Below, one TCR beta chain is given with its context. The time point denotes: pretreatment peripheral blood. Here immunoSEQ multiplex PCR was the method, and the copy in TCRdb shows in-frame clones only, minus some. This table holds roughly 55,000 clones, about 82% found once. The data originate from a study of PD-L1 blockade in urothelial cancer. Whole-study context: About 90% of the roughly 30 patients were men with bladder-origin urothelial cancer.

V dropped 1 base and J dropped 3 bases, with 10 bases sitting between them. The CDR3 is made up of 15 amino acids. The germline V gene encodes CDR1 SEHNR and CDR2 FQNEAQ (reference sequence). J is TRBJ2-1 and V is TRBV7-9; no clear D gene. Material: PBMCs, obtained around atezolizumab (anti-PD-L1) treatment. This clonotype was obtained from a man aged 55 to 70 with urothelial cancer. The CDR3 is CASSLVTRYYNEQFF. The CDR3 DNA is TGTGCCAGCAGCTTAGTTACTCGGTACTACAATGAGCAGTTCTTC.